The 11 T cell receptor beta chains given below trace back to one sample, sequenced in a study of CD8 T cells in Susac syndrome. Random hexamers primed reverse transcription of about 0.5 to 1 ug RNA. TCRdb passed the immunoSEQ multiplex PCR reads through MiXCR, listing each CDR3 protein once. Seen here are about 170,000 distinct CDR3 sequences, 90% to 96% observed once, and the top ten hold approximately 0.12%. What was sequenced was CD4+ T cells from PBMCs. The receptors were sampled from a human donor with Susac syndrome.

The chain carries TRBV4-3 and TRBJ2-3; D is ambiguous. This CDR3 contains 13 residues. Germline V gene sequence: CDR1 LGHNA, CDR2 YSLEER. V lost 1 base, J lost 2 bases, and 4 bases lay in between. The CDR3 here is CASSQGVTDTQYF. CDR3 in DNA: TGCGCCAGCAGCCAAGGGGTCACAGATACGCAGTATTTT.

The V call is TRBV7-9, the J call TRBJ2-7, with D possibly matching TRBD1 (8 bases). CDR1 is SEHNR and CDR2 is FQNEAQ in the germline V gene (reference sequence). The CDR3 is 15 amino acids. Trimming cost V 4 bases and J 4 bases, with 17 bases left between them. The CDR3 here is CASSSLGQGGYEQYF. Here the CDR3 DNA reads TGTGCCAGCAGCTCGTTAGGACAGGGAGGGTACGAGCAGTACTTC.

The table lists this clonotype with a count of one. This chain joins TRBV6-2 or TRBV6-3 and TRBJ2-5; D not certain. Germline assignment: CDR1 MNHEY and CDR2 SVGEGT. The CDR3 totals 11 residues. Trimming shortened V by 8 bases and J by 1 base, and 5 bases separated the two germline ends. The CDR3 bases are TGTGCCAGCCGTATCCAAGAGACCCAGTACTTC. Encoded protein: CASRIQETQYF.

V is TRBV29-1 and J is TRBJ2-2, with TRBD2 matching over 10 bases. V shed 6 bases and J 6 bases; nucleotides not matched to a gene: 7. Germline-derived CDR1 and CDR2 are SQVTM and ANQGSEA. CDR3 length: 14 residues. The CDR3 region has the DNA TGCAGCGTACGAAGCGGGAGGGTGGCCGGGGAGCTGTTTTTT. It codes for CSVRSGRVAGELFF.

The CDR3 region has the DNA TGCGCCAGCAGCCAAGATTGGCCGAACACCGGGGAGCTGTTTTTT. Translated: CASSQDWPNTGELFF. The V call is TRBV4-3, the J call TRBJ2-2; D is uncertain. Germline loops: CDR1 LGHNA, CDR2 YSLEER. The CDR3 runs 15 residues. Trimming cost V 0 bases and J 0 bases, with 5 bases left between them.

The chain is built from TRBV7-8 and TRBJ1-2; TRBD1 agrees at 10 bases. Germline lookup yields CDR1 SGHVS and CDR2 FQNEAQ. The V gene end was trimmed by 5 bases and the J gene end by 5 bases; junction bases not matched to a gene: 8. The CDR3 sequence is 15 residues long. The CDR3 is CASSPRTGGGYGYTF. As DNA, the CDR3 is TGTGCCAGCAGCCCCCGGACAGGGGGAGGGTATGGCTACACCTTC. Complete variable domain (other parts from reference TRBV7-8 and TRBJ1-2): GAGVSQSPRYKVAKRGQDVALRCDPISGHVSLFWYQQALGQGPEFLTYFQNEAQLDKSGLPSDRFFAERPEGSVSTLKIQRTQQEDSAVYLCASSPRTGGGYGYTFGSGTRLTVV.

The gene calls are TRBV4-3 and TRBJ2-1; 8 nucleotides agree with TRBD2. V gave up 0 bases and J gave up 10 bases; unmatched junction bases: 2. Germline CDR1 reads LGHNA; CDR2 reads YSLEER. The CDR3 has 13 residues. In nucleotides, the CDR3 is TGCGCCAGCAGCCAAGATGCGGGAGGCGAGCAGTTCTTC. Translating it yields CASSQDAGGEQFF.

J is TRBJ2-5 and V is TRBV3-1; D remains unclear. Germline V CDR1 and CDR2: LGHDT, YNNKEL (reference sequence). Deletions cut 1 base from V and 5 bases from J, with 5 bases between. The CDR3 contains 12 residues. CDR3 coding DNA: TGTGCCAGCAGCCAAGGGCCTGAGACCCAGTACTTC. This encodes CASSQGPETQYF.

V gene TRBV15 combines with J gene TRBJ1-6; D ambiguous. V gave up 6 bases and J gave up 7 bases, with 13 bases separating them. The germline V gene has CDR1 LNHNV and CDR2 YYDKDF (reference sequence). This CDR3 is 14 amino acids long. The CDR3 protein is CATSHPTPNSPLHF. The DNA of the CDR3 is TGTGCCACCAGTCACCCAACACCAAATTCACCCCTCCACTTT.

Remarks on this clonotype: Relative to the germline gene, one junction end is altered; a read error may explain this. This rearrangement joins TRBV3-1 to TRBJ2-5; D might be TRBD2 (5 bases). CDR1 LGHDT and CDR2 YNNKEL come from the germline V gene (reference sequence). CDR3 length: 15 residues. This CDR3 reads CASSEDMPGVETQYF. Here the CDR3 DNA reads TGTGCCAGCAGCGAAGACATGCCCGGGGTGGAGACCCAGTACTTC.

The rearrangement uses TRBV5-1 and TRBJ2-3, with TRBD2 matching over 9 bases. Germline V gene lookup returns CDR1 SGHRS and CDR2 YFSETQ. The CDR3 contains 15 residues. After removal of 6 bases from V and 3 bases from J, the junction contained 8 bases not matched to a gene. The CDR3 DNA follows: TGCGCCAGCACGGAAGCGGGGGGTCAGACAGATACGCAGTATTTT. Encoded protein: CASTEAGGQTDTQYF.